The 14 T cell receptor beta chains below were found in one sample sequenced in a study of blood T cell repertoires in COVID-19 (TCRdb year 2020). The library was generated by the immunoSEQ multiplex PCR assay. The clones in this table, taken by TCRdb from immuneACCESS, are in-frame only. Not every clone is retained; where verified, under half of the shortfall comes from an unresolved V gene, and the cause of the rest is unknown. Within this sample are over 450,000 clones, with around 90% of them counted one time only. The top ten hold about 8.2% of the sample. Sequenced input: peripheral blood. The receptor set was obtained from a woman in her 50s with COVID-19, enrolled during active disease.

The chain carries TRBV3-1 (or the pseudogene TRBV3-2) and TRBJ2-1; 9 nucleotides align to TRBD2. Germline CDR1 LGHDT, CDR2 YNNKEL (reference sequence). This CDR3 is built from 14 residues. V trimming: 3 bases; J trimming: 9 bases; junction bases outside the gene matches: 6. CDR3 protein: CASSQRGGLGEQFF. The CDR3 region has the DNA TGTGCCAGCAGCCAGCGGGGGGGCCTGGGTGAGCAGTTCTTC.

This rearrangement joins TRBV7-2 to TRBJ2-3; 8 bases are a match to TRBD2. Germline CDR1 reads SGHTA; CDR2 reads FQGNSA. The CDR3 covers 15 residues. The ends lost 1 base at V and 6 bases at J; junction bases unmatched: 6. The CDR3 loop reads CASSLEAGAGDTQYF. DNA for the CDR3: TGTGCCAGCAGCTTAGAAGCGGGGGCGGGGGATACGCAGTATTTT.

The V and J genes are TRBV30 and TRBJ1-2, with 12 bases that match TRBD1. With V trimmed by 3 bases and J by 8 bases, 7 bases remained unmatched. Germline CDR1 reads GTSNPN; CDR2 reads SVGIG (reference sequence). This CDR3 contains 14 residues. CDR3 coding DNA: TGTGCCTGGAGACCGGGACAGGGGGCTGTCGGCTACACCTTC. Amino acids: CAWRPGQGAVGYTF.

The J gene is TRBJ2-5, the V gene TRBV5-1; 9 bases agree with TRBD2. Losses at the gene ends were 3 bases for V and 3 bases for J; bases not matched to a gene: 9. Germline assignment: CDR1 SGHRS and CDR2 YFSETQ. CDR3 size: 16 residues. The CDR3 here is CASSWRAGGEKETQYF. The CDR3 nucleotides read TGCGCCAGCAGCTGGAGAGCGGGGGGCGAGAAAGAGACCCAGTACTTC.

This clone was picked up a small number of times. The chain employs TRBV2 and TRBJ2-6; D is uncertain. Deletions cut 5 bases from V and 1 base from J, with 12 bases between. The CDR3 covers 16 residues. CDR1 and CDR2 from the germline V gene are SNHLY and FYNNEI. The CDR3 is CASSYSTLSGANVLTF. The CDR3 nucleotides read TGTGCCAGCAGTTACTCGACACTGTCTGGGGCCAACGTCCTGACTTTC.

The CDR3 is CALQENQETQYF. The DNA for the CDR3 is TGTGCCTTACAGGAGAACCAAGAGACCCAGTACTTC. The chain carries TRBV30 and TRBJ2-5; D may be TRBD1 (5 bases). Germline values: CDR1 GTSNPN, CDR2 SVGIG (reference sequence). Trimming removed 7 bases at V and 0 bases at J, with 9 bases between. This CDR3 is built from 12 residues.

DNA for the CDR3: TGTGCCAGCAGCCAAGGGGGGGAGCCCCAGCATTTT. This gives the protein CASSQGGEPQHF. This sequence joins TRBV3-1 (or the pseudogene TRBV3-2) and TRBJ1-5, with D possibly TRBD1 on 5 matching bases. V dropped 1 base and J dropped 8 bases, with 6 bases sitting between them. Germline V gives CDR1 LGHDT, CDR2 YNNKEL (reference sequence). The CDR3 sequence is 12 residues long.

This clone was seen once. V usage is TRBV10-1 and J usage is TRBJ2-5, with D possibly being TRBD2 (6 bases). The CDR3 length is 14 residues. The V and J ends lost 11 bases and 0 bases respectively, with 16 bases between them. The germline CDR1 and CDR2 sequences are WNHNN and SYGVQD (reference sequence). CDR3 sequence: CAPLQGLNQETQYF. The CDR3 DNA sequence: TGCGCCCCCCTCCAGGGACTCAACCAAGAGACCCAGTACTTC.

The rearrangement joins TRBV9 to TRBJ2-7; 8 nucleotides agree with TRBD1. The V gene end was trimmed by 2 bases and the J gene end by 2 bases; junction bases not matched to a gene: 3. CDR1 SGDLS and CDR2 YYNGEE come from the germline V gene. The CDR3 contains 14 residues. The CDR3 nucleotides read TGTGCCAGCAGCGTCGGACAGGGCCCCTACGAGCAGTACTTC. Protein sequence: CASSVGQGPYEQYF.

This chain uses TRBV30 with TRBJ1-5; TRBD1 agrees at 10 bases. The CDR3 consists of 17 residues. Trimming at V came to 0 bases and at J to 2 bases, leaving 7 bases not matched to a gene. The germline gives CDR1 GTSNPN, CDR2 SVGIG (reference sequence). In nucleotides, the CDR3 is TGTGCCTGGAGTGTGAGGACAGGGGGAAGCGGCAATCAGCCCCAGCATTTT. The encoded protein is CAWSVRTGGSGNQPQHF. The full variable domain, its missing parts supplied by reference TRBV30 and TRBJ1-5, is SQTIHQWPATLVQPVGSPLSLECTVEGTSNPNLYWYRQAAGRGLQLLFYSVGIGQISSEVPQNLSASRPQDRQFILSSKKLLLSDSGFYLCAWSVRTGGSGNQPQHFGDGTRLSIL.

The V call is TRBV7-8, the J call TRBJ2-3; D is unclear. With 0 bases removed from V and 6 bases from J, the gap between germline ends came to 7 bases. The CDR3 sequence is 13 residues long. The germline V gene has CDR1 SGHVS and CDR2 FQNEAQ. CDR3 residues: CASSLASRDTQYF. The CDR3 DNA sequence: TGTGCCAGCAGCTTAGCGAGCCGTGATACGCAGTATTTT.

The CDR3 DNA is TGTGCCATCAGTGAGCGGAGGCCTCCGTACGAGCAGTACTTC. Its protein is CAISERRPPYEQYF. The rearrangement joins TRBV10-3 to TRBJ2-7, with D tentatively TRBD2 (5 bases). The germline V gene has CDR1 ENHRY and CDR2 SYGVKD. Trimming took 2 bases from V and 4 from J, leaving 12 bases between them. The CDR3 sequence is 14 residues long.

The rearrangement links TRBV4-1 to TRBJ2-1; TRBD1 matches at 12 bases. There are 17 residues in the CDR3. Germline lookup yields CDR1 MGHRA and CDR2 YSYEKL. Losses at the gene ends were 4 bases for V and 9 bases for J; bases not matched to a gene: 13. CDR3 loop: CASSPRGTGGSLGEQFF. DNA of the CDR3: TGCGCCAGCAGCCCGAGAGGGACAGGGGGCTCCCTCGGTGAGCAGTTCTTC.

The sample holds a few counts of this clone. V gene TRBV7-9 combines with J gene TRBJ2-1; the D gene is possibly TRBD2 (7 bases). From germline, CDR1 is SEHNR and CDR2 FQNEAQ (reference sequence). This CDR3 has 17 residues. Trimming took 1 base from V and 0 from J, leaving 13 bases between them. CDR3 amino acids: CASSLGGGGSSYNEQFF. As DNA, the CDR3 is TGTGCCAGCAGCTTAGGGGGGGGCGGAAGCTCCTACAATGAGCAGTTCTTC.